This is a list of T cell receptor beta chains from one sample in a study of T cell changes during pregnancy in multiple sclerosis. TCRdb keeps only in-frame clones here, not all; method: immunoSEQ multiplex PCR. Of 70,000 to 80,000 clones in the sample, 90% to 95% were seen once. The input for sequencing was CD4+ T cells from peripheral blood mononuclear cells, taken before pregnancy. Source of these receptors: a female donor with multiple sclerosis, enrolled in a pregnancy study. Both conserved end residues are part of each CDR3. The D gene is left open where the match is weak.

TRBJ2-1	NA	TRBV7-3	CASSLDPGSYGEQFF	TGTGCCAGCAGCTTAGACCCGGGATCTTACGGTGAGCAGTTCTTC
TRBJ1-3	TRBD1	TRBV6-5	CASIDRGLSGNTIYF	TGTGCCAGCATCGACAGGGGACTCTCTGGAAACACCATATATTTT
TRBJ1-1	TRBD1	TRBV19	CASTLQGAATEAFF	TGTGCCAGTACCCTACAGGGGGCGGCTACTGAAGCTTTCTTT
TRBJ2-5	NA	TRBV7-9	CASSEETQYF	TGTGCCAGCTCAGAAGAGACCCAGTACTTC
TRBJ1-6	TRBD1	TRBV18	CASSPRQGDSPLHF	TGTGCCAGCTCCCCTCGACAGGGCGATTCACCCCTCCACTTT
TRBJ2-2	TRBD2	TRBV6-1	CATTGTKNTGELFF	TGTGCCACTACCGGGACTAAGAACACCGGGGAGCTGTTTTTT
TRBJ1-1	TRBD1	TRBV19	CASSIMTGRLTTEAFF	TGTGCCAGTAGTATTATGACAGGGCGGTTGACCACTGAAGCTTTCTTT
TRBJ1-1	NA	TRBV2	CASTPWAAPHEAFF	TGTGCCAGCACCCCATGGGCAGCACCTCATGAAGCTTTCTTT
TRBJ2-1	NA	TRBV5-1	CASSSPGLHNEQFF	TGCGCCAGCAGCTCGCCGGGACTGCATAATGAGCAGTTCTTC
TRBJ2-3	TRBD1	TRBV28	CASSWDSSSTDTQYF	TGTGCCAGCAGTTGGGACAGTTCTAGCACAGATACGCAGTATTTT